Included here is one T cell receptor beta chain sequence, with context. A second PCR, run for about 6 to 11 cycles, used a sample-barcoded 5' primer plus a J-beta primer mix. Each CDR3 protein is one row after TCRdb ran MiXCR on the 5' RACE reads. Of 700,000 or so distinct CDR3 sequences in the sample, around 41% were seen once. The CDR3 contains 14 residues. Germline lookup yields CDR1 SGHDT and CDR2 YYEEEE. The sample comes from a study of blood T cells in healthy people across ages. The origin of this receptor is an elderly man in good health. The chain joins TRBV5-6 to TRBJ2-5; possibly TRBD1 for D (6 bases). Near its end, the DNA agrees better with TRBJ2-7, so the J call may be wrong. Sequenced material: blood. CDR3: CASSRGQTIYEQYF. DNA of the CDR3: TGTGCCAGCAGCAGGGGACAAACCATTTACGAGCAGTACTTC.